Sequencing of this TCR beta chain was carried out in a study of blood T cell repertoires in COVID-19. The overall study: Both acute and convalescent COVID-19 samples were obtained from the United States, Italy and Spain. T cells, B-cell-depleted T cells, or PBMCs supplied cDNA or gDNA.

Trimming pared 5 bases from V and 7 bases from J, leaving 20 bases between. The germline CDR1 and CDR2 sequences are SNHLY and FYNNEI. The CDR3 spans 15 residues. The repertoire was sequenced with immunoSEQ multiplex PCR; TCRdb's copy has only in-frame clones and lacks some. This table has roughly 280,000 clones, around 90% appearing once. The sample taken for sequencing was peripheral blood. This clonotype was sampled from a man between 45 and 60 years old with acute or convalescent COVID-19. V gene TRBV2 combines with J gene TRBJ2-5; TRBD2 is a possible D gene (6 bases). CDR3 amino acids: CASSWASWEEGTQYF. CDR3 DNA sequence: TGTGCCAGCAGTTGGGCGAGCTGGGAGGAAGGGACCCAGTACTTC.